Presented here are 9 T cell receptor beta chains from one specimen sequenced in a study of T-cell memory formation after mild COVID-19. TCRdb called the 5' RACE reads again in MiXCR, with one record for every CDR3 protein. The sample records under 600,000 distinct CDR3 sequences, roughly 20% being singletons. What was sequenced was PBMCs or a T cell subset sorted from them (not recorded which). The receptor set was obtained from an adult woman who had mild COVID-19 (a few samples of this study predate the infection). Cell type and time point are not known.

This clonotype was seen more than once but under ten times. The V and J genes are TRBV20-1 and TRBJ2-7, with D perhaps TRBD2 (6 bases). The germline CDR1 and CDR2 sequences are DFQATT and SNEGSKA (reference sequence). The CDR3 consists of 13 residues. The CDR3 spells CKARVGLPTKEYF. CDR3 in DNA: TGCAAAGCTAGAGTGGGACTTCCTACGAAGGAGTACTTC.

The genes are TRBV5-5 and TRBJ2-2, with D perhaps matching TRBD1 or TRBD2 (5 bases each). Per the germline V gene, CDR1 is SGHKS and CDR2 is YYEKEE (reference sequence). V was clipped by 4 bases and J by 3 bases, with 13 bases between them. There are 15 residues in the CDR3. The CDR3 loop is CASSPGGRDTGELFF. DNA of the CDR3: TGTGCCAGCAGCCCTGGGGGACGCGACACCGGGGAGCTGTTTTTT. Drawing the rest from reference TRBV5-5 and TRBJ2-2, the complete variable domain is DAGVTQSPTHLIKTRGQQVTLRCSPISGHKSVSWYQQVLGQGPQFIFQYYEKEERGRGNFPDRFSARQFPNYSSELNVNALLLGDSALYLCASSPGGRDTGELFFGEGSRLTVL.

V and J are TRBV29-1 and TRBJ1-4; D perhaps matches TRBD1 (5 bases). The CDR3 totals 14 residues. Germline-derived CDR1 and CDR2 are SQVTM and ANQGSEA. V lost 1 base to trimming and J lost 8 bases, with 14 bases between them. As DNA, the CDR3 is TGCAGCGTTGAAGTAGGTTTGAGGGGCGAAAAACTGTTTTTT. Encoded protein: CSVEVGLRGEKLFF.

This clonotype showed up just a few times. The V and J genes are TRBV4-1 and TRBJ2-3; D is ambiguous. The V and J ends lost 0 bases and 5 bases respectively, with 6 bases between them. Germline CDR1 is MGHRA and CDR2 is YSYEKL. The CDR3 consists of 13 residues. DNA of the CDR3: TGCGCCAGCAGCCAAGAGAGAGGAGATACGCAGTATTTT. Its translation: CASSQERGDTQYF.

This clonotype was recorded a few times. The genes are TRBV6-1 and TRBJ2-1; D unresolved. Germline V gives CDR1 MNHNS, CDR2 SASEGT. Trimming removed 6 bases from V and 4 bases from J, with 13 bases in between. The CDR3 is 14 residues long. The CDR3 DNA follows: TGTGCCAGCAGAACCTCTGCTCAGTACAATGAGCAGTTCTTC. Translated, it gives CASRTSAQYNEQFF.

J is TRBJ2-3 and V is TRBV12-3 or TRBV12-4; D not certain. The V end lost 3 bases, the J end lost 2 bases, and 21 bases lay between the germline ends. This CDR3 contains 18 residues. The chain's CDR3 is CASSLLPVLVSATDTQYF. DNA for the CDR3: TGTGCCAGCAGTTTGTTGCCTGTTTTGGTGTCGGCCACAGATACGCAGTATTTT.

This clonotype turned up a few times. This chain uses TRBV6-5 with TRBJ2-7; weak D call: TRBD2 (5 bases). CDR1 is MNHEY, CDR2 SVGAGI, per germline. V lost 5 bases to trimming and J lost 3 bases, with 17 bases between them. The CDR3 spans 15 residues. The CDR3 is CASSVTPTTNYEQYF. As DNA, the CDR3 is TGTGCCAGCAGTGTTACTCCGACTACCAACTACGAGCAGTACTTC.

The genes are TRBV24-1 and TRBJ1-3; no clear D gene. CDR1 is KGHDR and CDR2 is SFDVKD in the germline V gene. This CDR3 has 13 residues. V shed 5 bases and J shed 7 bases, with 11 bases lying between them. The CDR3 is CATSATGRNTIYF. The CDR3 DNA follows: TGTGCCACCAGTGCAACTGGGCGGAACACCATATATTTT.

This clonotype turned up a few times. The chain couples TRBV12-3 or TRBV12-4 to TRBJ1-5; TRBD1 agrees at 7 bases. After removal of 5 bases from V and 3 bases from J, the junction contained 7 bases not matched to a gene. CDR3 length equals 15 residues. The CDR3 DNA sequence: TGTGCCAGCAGTCCCAGACAGGGATACAATCAGCCCCAGCATTTT. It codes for CASSPRQGYNQPQHF.